This section outlines one TCR beta chain sequence together with its context. The antigen is undetermined. Clones were read by immunoSEQ multiplex PCR, and TCRdb kept only the in-frame ones, dropping some. The sample shows some 120,000 clones, around nine tenths of them seen only once. This sample was included in a study of T cell clones after liver transplantation. Whole-study context: Patients counted as tolerant after at least one year off all immunosuppression, enzymes not exceeding twice normal. Findings of the study overall: Compared with third party-reactive sequences, donor-reactive ones declined more, independent of withdrawal success. Small, mixed patient groups and varying post-transplant times limit these conclusions.

The CDR3 is 14 amino acids. Germline assignment: CDR1 MDHEN and CDR2 SYDVKM. Trimming stripped 6 bases from V and 9 bases from J, with 19 bases between. This chain connects TRBV28 to TRBJ2-3; D gene unclear. The source was CD4+ T cells from blood, collected 12 months after liver transplant. The receptor was isolated from a human patient who received a liver transplant. Some T cells may be graft donor cells. Written as DNA, the CDR3 is TGTGCCAGCAGAACCTTCGACAAACCCTCGACGCAGTATTTT. Its translation: CASRTFDKPSTQYF.